This T cell receptor beta chain was identified in a study of CD8+CD57+ T cells in acquired aplastic anemia. Study information: Among healthy donors, CD4+ cells averaged approximately 10 million reads.

This clonotype was counted ten times or more. The study profiled TCR beta VDJ and CDR3 using genomic DNA as template. From the reads, TCRdb called clonotypes with MiXCR, one entry per CDR3 protein. The top ten clones hold approximately 4% of a sample with approximately 380,000 distinct CDR3 sequences, 55% to 70% of them seen once. There are 14 residues in the CDR3. The germline V gene has CDR1 LGHNA and CDR2 YSLEER. V was cut by 0 bases and J by 7 bases, with 10 bases left in between. The gene calls are TRBV4-3 and TRBJ1-5, with a tentative D call TRBD1 (5 bases). The specimen was sorted CD4+, CD8+, or CD8+CD57+ T cells (not recorded which) from PBMCs. The sequence was obtained from a human donor in good health, serving as a control. The CDR3 reads CASSQDYRDQPQHF. The CDR3, as DNA: TGCGCCAGCAGCCAAGATTATCGGGACCAGCCCCAGCATTTT.